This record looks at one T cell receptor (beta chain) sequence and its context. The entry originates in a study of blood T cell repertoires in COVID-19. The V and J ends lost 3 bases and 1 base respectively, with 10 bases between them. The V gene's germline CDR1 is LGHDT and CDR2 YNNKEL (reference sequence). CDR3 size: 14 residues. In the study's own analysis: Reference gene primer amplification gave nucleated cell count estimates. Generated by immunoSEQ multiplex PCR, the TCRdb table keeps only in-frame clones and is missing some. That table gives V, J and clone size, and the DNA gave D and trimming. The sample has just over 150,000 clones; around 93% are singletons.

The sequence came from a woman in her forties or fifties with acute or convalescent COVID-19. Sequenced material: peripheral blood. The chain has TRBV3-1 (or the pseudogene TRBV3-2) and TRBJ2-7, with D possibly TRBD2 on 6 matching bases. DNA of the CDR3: TGTGCCAGCAGCCAGCGGGGTATTTCCTACGAGCAGTACTTC. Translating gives CASSQRGISYEQYF.